This T cell receptor (beta chain) comes out of a study of Graves' ophthalmopathy and Graves' hyperthyroidism. About the study: Prior to any treatment, peripheral blood was collected at the time of initial diagnosis.

Per the germline V gene, CDR1 is DFQATT and CDR2 is SNEGSKA (reference sequence). The CDR3 contains 15 residues. V was shortened by 2 bases and J by 6 bases, with 17 bases between the two germline ends. The sequenced template was RNA, covering the TCR beta CDR3 region. RT-PCR in the first round used HTBI primers; a second-round multiplex PCR followed. TCRdb reanalysed the multiplex PCR reads using MiXCR and keeps one entry per CDR3 protein. The sample records some 350,000 distinct CDR3 sequences, about 18% being singletons. No progression to ophthalmopathy over 18 months defined stable hyperthyroidism. Exclusion covered patients with other autoimmune diseases or uncontrolled infections (as well as pregnancy or lactation). General study results and limits: Most expanded thyroid clonotypes above 0.001 frequency also appeared in blood.

In its sample, this clonotype was seen many times. No antigen is known for it. This chain links TRBV20-1 with TRBJ2-4; a possible D gene is TRBD1 (5 bases). The sample was peripheral blood. The clonotype was recovered from an adult woman with stable Graves' hyperthyroidism. The CDR3 nucleotides are TGCAGTGCTAGACTTGATGAAGGGGCTCTAAACATTCAGTACTTC. Residues: CSARLDEGALNIQYF.